Following are 20 T cell receptor beta chains from one sample sequenced in a study of regulatory T cells in long-lasting Graves disease. The TCR beta library used iRepertoire HTBI primers with Arm-PCR amplification of CDR3. TCRdb itself ran the multiplex PCR reads through MiXCR, one entry per CDR3 protein. The table has just over 600,000 distinct CDR3 sequences, about 15% seen once. Regarding time point: newly diagnosed GD, antithyroid drugs for less than 3 months. Extracted PBMC RNA gave rise to the TCR library. This sample was also put to use in a study of T cells in Graves' hyperthyroidism and ophthalmopathy.

The source material was peripheral blood mononuclear cells (PBMCs), sampled at new diagnosis, from a patient treated with antithyroid drugs. The source of these receptors is a woman aged 25 to 39 with Graves disease.

Regarding this clonotype: One end of the junction varies from germline; a read error may be responsible. J is TRBJ2-5 and V is TRBV6-2 or TRBV6-3; 7 bases line up with TRBD1. The CDR3 loop spans 15 amino acids. Germline lookup yields CDR1 MNHEY and CDR2 SVGEGT. As DNA, the CDR3 is TGTGCCAGCAGTTTGTCAGGGGGATTGGGGGAGACCCAGTGCTTC. As protein: CASSLSGGLGETQCF.

This clonotype was picked up many times. The V gene is TRBV20-1, the J gene TRBJ2-1, with 7 bases fitting TRBD2. Looked up from germline, CDR1 is DFQATT and CDR2 is SNEGSKA (reference sequence). V gave up 3 bases and J gave up 10 bases; unmatched junction bases: 12. This CDR3 is 14 amino acids long. CDR3 DNA sequence: TGCAGTGCTAGCGGGGGGACCCAAATCGAGGAGCAGTTCTTC. This sequence encodes CSASGGTQIEEQFF.

This clonotype was seen repeatedly, ten times or more. This chain links TRBV11-2 with TRBJ2-4; a weak D match, TRBD2 (6 bases). The V and J ends lost 1 base and 5 bases respectively, with 18 bases between them. Per the germline V gene, CDR1 is SGHAT and CDR2 is FQNNGV. There are 17 residues in the CDR3. In nucleotides, the CDR3 is TGTGCCAGCAGCTTAGTAGGAGGGAGTGGGCGGGAAAACATTCAGTACTTC. Translated: CASSLVGGSGRENIQYF.

This rearrangement joins TRBV7-9 to TRBJ1-6; the D gene is possibly TRBD1 (6 bases). The CDR3 sequence is 15 residues long. Per the germline V gene, CDR1 is SEHNR and CDR2 is FQNEAQ (reference sequence). V was shortened by 5 bases and J by 8 bases, with 16 bases between the two germline ends. The chain's CDR3 is CASSQQGIGDSPLHF. The CDR3, as DNA: TGTGCCAGCAGCCAGCAGGGGATTGGCGATTCACCCCTCCACTTT.

This clonotype was recorded at least ten times. V usage is TRBV15 and J usage is TRBJ2-3; maybe TRBD1 (5 bases). V was pared by 5 bases and J by 1 base, with 10 bases between. This CDR3 comprises 14 residues. Germline V gene data show CDR1 as LNHNV and CDR2 as YYDKDF (reference sequence). In DNA, the CDR3 is TGTGCCACCAGCCGTGTAGGGGGCACAGATACGCAGTATTTT. Protein sequence: CATSRVGGTDTQYF.

This clonotype turned up a few times. The V and J genes are TRBV10-3 and TRBJ2-7, with D possibly called TRBD1 or TRBD2 (5 bases each). Germline loops: CDR1 ENHRY, CDR2 SYGVKD. This CDR3 comprises 12 residues. The germline V and J ends were trimmed by 4 bases and 1 base, with 5 bases remaining between them. The CDR3 region is CAISGGSYEQYF. As DNA, the CDR3 is TGTGCCATCAGTGGGGGGTCCTACGAGCAGTACTTC.

The chain couples TRBV9 to TRBJ2-7, with D unclear. Germline V gene data show CDR1 as SGDLS and CDR2 as YYNGEE. The CDR3 contains 16 residues. The ends were cut back, 4 bases at V and 2 bases at J, with 19 bases in the middle. The CDR3 loop is CASSPRHSDSPYEQYF. CDR3 nucleotides: TGTGCCAGCAGCCCTCGACACAGCGATTCCCCCTACGAGCAGTACTTC. The full variable domain, rest sourced from reference TRBV9 and TRBJ2-7, is DSGVTQTPKHLITATGQRVTLRCSPRSGDLSVYWYQQSLDQGLQFLIQYYNGEERAKGNILERFSAQQFPDLHSELNLSSLELGDSALYFCASSPRHSDSPYEQYFGPGTRLTVT.

The CDR3 DNA is TGTGCCAGCAGGCTGACAGATAATAGCAATCAGCCCCAGCATTTT. Amino acid sequence: CASRLTDNSNQPQHF. The chain combines TRBV28 with TRBJ1-5; tentatively, D is TRBD1 (5 bases). V lost 6 bases and J 0 bases, leaving 12 bases between the germline ends. Germline V gives CDR1 MDHEN, CDR2 SYDVKM. The CDR3 is 15 residues long.

This clonotype has more than one count but fewer than ten. The chain is built from TRBV6-5 and TRBJ2-7, with 13 bases that match TRBD2. The CDR3 loop spans 15 amino acids. V lost 4 bases and J lost 5; bases outside the gene matches: 5. Germline V gene data show CDR1 as MNHEY and CDR2 as SVGAGI. The CDR3 reads CASSLWTSGSNEQYF. CDR3 in DNA: TGTGCCAGCAGTTTGTGGACTAGCGGGAGTAACGAGCAGTACTTC.

The chain employs TRBV19 and TRBJ1-1, with a possible D match to TRBD1 (5 bases). The V and J ends lost 6 bases and 7 bases respectively, with 12 bases between them. CDR1 is LNHDA and CDR2 is SQIVND in the germline V gene (reference sequence). The CDR3 is made up of 12 amino acids. CDR3 region: CASSVRDGEAFF. The DNA of the CDR3 is TGTGCCAGTAGCGTCCGGGACGGTGAAGCTTTCTTT.

Of note for this clonotype: A much larger clonotype is one base distant, so this may be a read error. The DNA of the CDR3 is TGTGCCTGGAGTATGGGGGGGAACACTGAAGCTTTCTTT. This sequence encodes CAWSMGGNTEAFF. V usage is TRBV30 and J usage is TRBJ1-1; tentative D call: TRBD1 (5 bases). V lost 2 bases, J lost 1 base, and 8 bases lay in between. The CDR3 is 13 residues long. From germline, CDR1 is GTSNPN and CDR2 SVGIG (reference sequence).

This rearrangement joins TRBV29-1 to TRBJ1-3, with unresolved D. Per germline, CDR1 SQVTM and CDR2 ANQGSEA. Trimming shortened V by 5 bases and J by 0 bases, and 11 bases separated the two germline ends. The CDR3 runs 14 residues. The CDR3 region is CSVRPKSSGNTIYF. The CDR3 DNA reads TGCAGCGTTCGCCCCAAAAGCTCTGGAAACACCATATATTTT.

Details on this clonotype: A read error likely explains this, since a far larger clone differs by one base. Because the CDR3 is missing its conserved closing phenylalanine or tryptophan, this is likely a read error. V usage is TRBV11-1 and J usage is TRBJ2-3, with 10 bases that match TRBD2. CDR1 is SGHAT and CDR2 is FQDESV in the germline V gene (reference sequence). The CDR3 loop spans 16 amino acids. As DNA, the CDR3 is TGCGCCAGCAGCCATGGGAGCGGGAGGGCCACAGATACGCAGTATCTT. Protein sequence: CASSHGSGRATDTQYL.

The chain couples TRBV4-1 to TRBJ2-3; D perhaps matches TRBD1 (5 bases). There are 14 residues in the CDR3. Per the germline V gene, CDR1 is MGHRA and CDR2 is YSYEKL. The V end was cut by 6 bases, the J end by 3 bases, with 13 bases between. The CDR3 region is CASRDPRVTDTQYF. The DNA of the CDR3 is TGCGCCAGCAGAGACCCCAGGGTGACAGATACGCAGTATTTT.

J is TRBJ2-5 and V is TRBV9; no firm D call. V lost 0 bases and J lost 5, with 5 bases in between. CDR1 and CDR2 from the germline V gene are SGDLS and YYNGEE. This CDR3 spans 12 amino acids. For the CDR3, the DNA is TGTGCCAGCAGCGTAGAGGGTGAGACCCAGTACTTC. Protein product: CASSVEGETQYF. The full variable domain, its missing parts supplied by reference TRBV9 and TRBJ2-5, is DSGVTQTPKHLITATGQRVTLRCSPRSGDLSVYWYQQSLDQGLQFLIQYYNGEERAKGNILERFSAQQFPDLHSELNLSSLELGDSALYFCASSVEGETQYFGPGTRLLVL.

The genes are TRBV20-1 and TRBJ2-1, with 7 nucleotides matching TRBD1. Germline CDR1 DFQATT, CDR2 SNEGSKA (reference sequence). This CDR3 has 12 amino acids. The junction had 1 base not matched to a gene; V was cut back by 4 bases and J by 4 bases. CDR3 residues: CSATQGYNEQFF. In DNA form, the CDR3 reads TGCAGTGCTACACAGGGGTACAATGAGCAGTTCTTC.

This clonotype appeared a few times. The genes are TRBV3-1 and TRBJ2-7; D gene ambiguous. The CDR3 length is 14 residues. The germline gives CDR1 LGHDT, CDR2 YNNKEL (reference sequence). Trimming took off 0 bases at V and 3 bases at J, with 9 bases between the two ends. CDR3 region: CASSQDMGNYEQYF. CDR3 sequence (DNA): TGTGCCAGCAGCCAAGATATGGGAAACTACGAGCAGTACTTC.

Notes on this clonotype: This clone may be a read error of a much larger clone one base away. Without the conserved terminal phenylalanine or tryptophan, this CDR3 likely stems from a read error. CDR3 region: CASSYSSLTEAFS. The CDR3 nucleotides read TGTGCCAGCAGTTACTCATCCCTAACTGAAGCTTTCTCT. The J gene is TRBJ1-1, the V gene TRBV6-2 or TRBV6-3; D call uncertain. CDR3 length: 13 amino acids. Germline V gene sequence: CDR1 MNHEY, CDR2 SVGEGT. V lost 0 bases, J lost 5 bases, and 7 bases lay in between.

This clonotype turned up a few times. The V and J genes are TRBV30 and TRBJ2-7; D could derive from TRBD1 or TRBD2 (5 bases each). This CDR3 has 14 residues. The ends were cut back, 0 bases at V and 7 bases at J, with 16 bases in the middle. Germline CDR1 reads GTSNPN; CDR2 reads SVGIG (reference sequence). CDR3 in amino acids: CAWSVRGATGEQYF. The CDR3 bases are TGTGCCTGGAGTGTACGTGGGGCGACGGGAGAGCAGTACTTC.

At least ten counts were recorded for this clonotype. This chain joins TRBV7-2 and TRBJ2-4, with a possible D match to TRBD2 (5 bases). The CDR3 length is 16 residues. Per germline, CDR1 SGHTA and CDR2 FQGNSA. V lost 1 base to trimming and J lost 2 bases, with 12 bases between them. The CDR3 loop reads CASSLDRRGPKNIQYF. The CDR3 DNA follows: TGTGCCAGCAGCTTAGATAGGAGAGGGCCCAAAAACATTCAGTACTTC.